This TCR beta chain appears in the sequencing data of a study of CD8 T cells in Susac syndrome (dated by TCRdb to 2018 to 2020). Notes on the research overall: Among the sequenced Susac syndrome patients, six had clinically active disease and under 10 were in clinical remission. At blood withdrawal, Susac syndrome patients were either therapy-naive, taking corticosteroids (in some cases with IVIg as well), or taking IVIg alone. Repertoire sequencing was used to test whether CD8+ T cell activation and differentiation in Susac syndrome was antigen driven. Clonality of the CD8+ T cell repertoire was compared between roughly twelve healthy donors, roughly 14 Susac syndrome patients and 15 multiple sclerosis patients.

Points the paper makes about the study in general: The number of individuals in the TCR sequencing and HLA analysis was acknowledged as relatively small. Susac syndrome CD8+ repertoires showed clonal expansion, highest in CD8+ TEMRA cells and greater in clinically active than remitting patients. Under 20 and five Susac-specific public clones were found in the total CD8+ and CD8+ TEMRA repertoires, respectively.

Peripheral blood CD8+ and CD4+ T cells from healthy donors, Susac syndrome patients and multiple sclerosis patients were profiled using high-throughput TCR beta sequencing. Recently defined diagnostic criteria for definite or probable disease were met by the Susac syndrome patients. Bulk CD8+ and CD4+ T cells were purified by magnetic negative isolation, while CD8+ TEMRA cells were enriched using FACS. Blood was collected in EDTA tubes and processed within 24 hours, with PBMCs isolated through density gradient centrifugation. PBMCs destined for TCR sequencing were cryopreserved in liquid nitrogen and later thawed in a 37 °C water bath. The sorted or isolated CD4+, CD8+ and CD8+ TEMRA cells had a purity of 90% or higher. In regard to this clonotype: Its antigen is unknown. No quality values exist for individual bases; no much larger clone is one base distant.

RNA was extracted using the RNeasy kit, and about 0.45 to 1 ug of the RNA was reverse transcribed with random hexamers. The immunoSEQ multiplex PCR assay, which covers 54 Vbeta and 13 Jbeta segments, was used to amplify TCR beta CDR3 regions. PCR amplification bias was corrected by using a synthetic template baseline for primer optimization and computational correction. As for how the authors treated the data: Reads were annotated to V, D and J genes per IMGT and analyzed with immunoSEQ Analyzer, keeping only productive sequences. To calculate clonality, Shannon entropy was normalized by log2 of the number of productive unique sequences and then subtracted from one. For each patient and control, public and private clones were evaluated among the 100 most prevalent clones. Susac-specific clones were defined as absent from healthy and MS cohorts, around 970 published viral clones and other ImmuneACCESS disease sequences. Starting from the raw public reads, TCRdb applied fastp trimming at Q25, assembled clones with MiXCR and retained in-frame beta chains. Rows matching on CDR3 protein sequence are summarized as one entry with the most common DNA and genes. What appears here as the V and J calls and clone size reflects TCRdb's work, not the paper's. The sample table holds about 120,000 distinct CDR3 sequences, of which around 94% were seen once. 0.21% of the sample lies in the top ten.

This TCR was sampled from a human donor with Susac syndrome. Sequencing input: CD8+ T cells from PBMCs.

The nucleotide sequence reads TGTGCCAGCAGTTACTCAGAACCGGCCCCCACTACAGATACGCAGTATTTT. The encoded protein is CASSYSEPAPTTDTQYF. The chain is encoded by TRBV6-5 joined to TRBJ2-3; no D gene call is confident. Sequences MNHEY (CDR1) and SVGAGI (CDR2) are obtained from the germline V gene. V is clipped by 0 bases and J by 3 bases, and the sequence between their germline boundaries is 16 bases long. Measured from the cysteine to the phenylalanine, the CDR3 is 17 residues long. Left in the record is the CDR3 DNA by itself, 51 bases read in frame from the first base.